The 30 T cell receptor beta chains listed next were all sequenced from one sample in a study of control samples from healthy donors and cancer patients. Using immunoSEQ multiplex PCR, the repertoire was profiled, and TCRdb retains in-frame clones only, with some absent. Of 110,000 to 150,000 clones in the sample, about nine tenths were seen once. Specimen: blood. Receptors were obtained from a man in his thirties or forties in good health.

The V gene is TRBV2, the J gene TRBJ1-2; 7 bases are a match to TRBD1. Germline CDR1 SNHLY, CDR2 FYNNEI. This CDR3 has 11 residues. Germline trimming cut 7 bases from V and 5 bases from J; bases unmatched to any gene: 1. CDR3 sequence reads: CASTGQYGYTF. The CDR3 bases are TGTGCCAGCACGGGACAGTATGGCTACACCTTC.

The gene calls are TRBV29-1 and TRBJ1-1; 8 positions agree with TRBD1. This CDR3 contains 11 residues. Germline CDR1 reads SQVTM; CDR2 reads ANQGSEA. Trimming took 5 bases from V and 6 from J; bases not matched to a gene: 2. CDR3 in amino acids: CSVRQGSEAFF. The CDR3 region has the DNA TGCAGCGTTCGACAGGGGTCTGAAGCTTTCTTT.

This clone was counted once. This chain connects TRBV10-1 to TRBJ1-1; TRBD1 might be the D (6 bases). CDR1 is WNHNN and CDR2 is SYGVQD in the germline V gene (reference sequence). V was trimmed by 3 bases and J by 4 bases, leaving 9 bases between them. The length of the CDR3 is 13 residues. The CDR3 bases are TGCGCCAGCAGTGAACAGGGTCGCACTGAAGCTTTCTTT. It translates to CASSEQGRTEAFF.

This clone came up a few times. The chain links TRBV3-1 (or the pseudogene TRBV3-2) to TRBJ2-1; TRBD2 matches 12 bases. The CDR3 covers 15 residues. Germline values: CDR1 LGHDT, CDR2 YNNKEL (reference sequence). With 6 bases clipped from V and 5 bases from J, the junction kept 5 bases outside the gene matches. CDR3 protein: CASRQTSGRNNEQFF. CDR3 DNA: TGTGCCAGCAGACAGACTAGCGGGAGAAACAATGAGCAGTTCTTC.

V gene TRBV15 combines with J gene TRBJ2-1; 7 nucleotides match TRBD2. With 5 bases clipped from V and 5 bases from J, the junction kept 6 bases outside the gene matches. CDR1 is LNHNV and CDR2 is YYDKDF in the germline V gene (reference sequence). This CDR3 is 14 amino acids long. Written as DNA, the CDR3 is TGTGCCACCAGCGTAGGACTAGGAAACAATGAGCAGTTCTTC. Translated: CATSVGLGNNEQFF.

This chain connects TRBV10-1 to TRBJ1-3; D is ambiguous. Germline assignment: CDR1 WNHNN and CDR2 SYGVQD (reference sequence). V was pared by 0 bases and J by 0 bases, with 9 bases between. The CDR3 spans 16 residues. The CDR3 region has the DNA TGCGCCAGCAGTGAGTCCGTACCGAGCTCTGGAAACACCATATATTTT. The encoded protein is CASSESVPSSGNTIYF.

This clone was found once. This sequence joins TRBV28 and TRBJ1-6, with TRBD1 matching over 7 bases. This CDR3 spans 15 amino acids. V lost 7 bases to trimming and J lost 10 bases; unmatched junction nucleotides: 13. Germline-derived CDR1 and CDR2 are MDHEN and SYDVKM. The CDR3 nucleotides read TGTGCCAGCACTCGACTAGGGACAGTAGGGTCACCCCTCCACTTT. Translating gives CASTRLGTVGSPLHF.

The V call is TRBV24-1, the J call TRBJ2-7, with TRBD1 matching 9 bases. CDR3 length: 16 residues. Germline V gives CDR1 KGHDR, CDR2 SFDVKD. V gave up 5 bases and J gave up 2 bases; unmatched junction bases: 9. The CDR3 DNA is TGTGCCACCAGTGGCTCTGACAGGGGGGGGCCCTACGAGCAGTACTTC. Translated, it gives CATSGSDRGGPYEQYF.

The chain uses TRBV29-1 and TRBJ1-1; no definite D call. The V gene lost 3 bases and the J gene lost 3 bases, with 11 bases spanning the gap. The CDR3 consists of 13 residues. Germline V gene sequence: CDR1 SQVTM, CDR2 ANQGSEA. DNA for the CDR3: TGCAGCGTTGAGGACGGAAAGGACACTGAAGCTTTCTTT. Amino acid sequence: CSVEDGKDTEAFF.

The chain links TRBV7-3 to TRBJ1-3; a weak D match, TRBD1 (6 bases). Trimming removed 5 bases at V and 3 bases at J, with 8 bases between. The CDR3 contains 13 residues. Germline V gene data show CDR1 as SGHTA and CDR2 as FQGTGA. The CDR3 bases are TGTGCCAGCAGCCTAGGGGGTGGAAACACCATATATTTT. Its protein is CASSLGGGNTIYF.

The rearrangement links TRBV5-1 to TRBJ1-1; no definite D call. Germline values: CDR1 SGHRS, CDR2 YFSETQ. The CDR3 totals 14 residues. V was cut by 5 bases and J by 0 bases, with 11 bases left in between. CDR3 in amino acids: CASSEGSMNTEAFF. CDR3 sequence (DNA): TGCGCCAGCAGTGAGGGATCAATGAACACTGAAGCTTTCTTT.

The chain couples TRBV28 to TRBJ1-2; 9 bases match TRBD1. The CDR3 consists of 16 residues. With 5 bases clipped from V and 2 bases from J, the junction kept 9 bases outside the gene matches. Germline CDR1 is MDHEN and CDR2 is SYDVKM. The CDR3 nucleotides are TGTGCCAGCAGTCAAAAGGCTACAGGGGGCAACTATGGCTACACCTTC. It specifies CASSQKATGGNYGYTF.

This chain uses TRBV5-6 with TRBJ2-7, with D possibly matching TRBD1 (5 bases). Germline assignment: CDR1 SGHDT and CDR2 YYEEEE. Trimming took 0 bases from V and 2 from J, leaving 12 bases between them. The CDR3 loop spans 15 amino acids. Written as DNA, the CDR3 is TGTGCCAGCAGCTTGGGGCAGGGCCTAACCTACGAGCAGTACTTC. It codes for CASSLGQGLTYEQYF.

A single count supports this clone. V is TRBV4-3 and J is TRBJ2-3; tentatively, D is TRBD2 (5 bases). The ends were cut back, 2 bases at V and 4 bases at J, with 10 bases in the middle. CDR3 length: 14 residues. Looked up from germline, CDR1 is LGHNA and CDR2 is YSLEER. CDR3 in DNA: TGCGCCAGCAGCCAAAGCTTGGAGGCAGATACGCAGTATTTT. It yields the protein CASSQSLEADTQYF.

J is TRBJ1-1 and V is TRBV6-2 or TRBV6-3; D gene unclear. This CDR3 spans 13 amino acids. Trimming pared 4 bases from V and 1 base from J, leaving 7 bases between. Germline loops: CDR1 MNHEY, CDR2 SVGEGT. In nucleotides, the CDR3 is TGTGCCAGCAGTTTCGGTGGGAACACTGAAGCTTTCTTT. Its protein is CASSFGGNTEAFF.

The genes are TRBV19 and TRBJ1-6; D may be TRBD1 (6 bases). The CDR3 is made up of 13 amino acids. The ends were cut back, 7 bases at V and 10 bases at J, with 14 bases in the middle. The germline gives CDR1 LNHDA, CDR2 SQIVND (reference sequence). CDR3 protein: CASMEGVRSPLHF. The CDR3, as DNA: TGTGCCAGTATGGAGGGGGTAAGGTCACCCCTCCACTTT. Looking up the rest from reference TRBV19 and TRBJ1-6 gives the full variable domain: DGGITQSPKYLFRKEGQNVTLSCEQNLNHDAMYWYRQDPGQGLRLIYYSQIVNDFQKGDIAEGYSVSREKKESFPLTVTSAQKNPTAFYLCASMEGVRSPLHFGNGTRLTVT.

This chain uses TRBV20-1 with TRBJ2-7, with a weak D call TRBD2 (6 bases). The V end was cut by 3 bases, the J end by 6 bases, with 15 bases between. Germline V gene data show CDR1 as DFQATT and CDR2 as SNEGSKA (reference sequence). This CDR3 comprises 13 residues. This chain's CDR3 is CSASAAGVGEQYF. The CDR3 region has the DNA TGCAGTGCTAGTGCAGCGGGTGTTGGCGAGCAGTACTTC.

The chain couples TRBV5-6 to TRBJ1-5, with TRBD1 matching over 7 bases. V was pared by 3 bases and J by 3 bases, with 9 bases of the junction left unmatched. In germline, CDR1 is SGHDT, CDR2 YYEEEE. The CDR3 length is 16 residues. CDR3 amino acids: CASSSLTGDDNQPQHF. The CDR3 nucleotides read TGTGCCAGCAGCTCCCTAACAGGGGATGACAATCAGCCCCAGCATTTT.

Details on this clone: Other nucleotide sequences from this sample produce the same CDR3. The V call is TRBV2, the J call TRBJ2-7; D is ambiguous. CDR1 and CDR2 from the germline V gene are SNHLY and FYNNEI. With 3 bases removed from V and 2 bases from J, the gap between germline ends came to 5 bases. CDR3 length: 12 amino acids. The CDR3 reads CASSEGTYEQYF. For the CDR3, the DNA is TGTGCCAGCAGTGAGGGAACCTACGAGCAGTACTTC.

The gene calls are TRBV28 and TRBJ1-5, with a tentative D call TRBD1 (6 bases). The CDR3 loop spans 17 amino acids. From germline, CDR1 is MDHEN and CDR2 SYDVKM. V was cut by 5 bases and J by 0 bases, with 17 bases left in between. The CDR3 sequence: CASSPRGGLGSNQPQHF. Here the CDR3 DNA reads TGTGCCAGCAGTCCAAGGGGGGGCCTCGGTAGCAATCAGCCCCAGCATTTT.

The J gene is TRBJ2-7, the V gene TRBV15, with D perhaps matching TRBD2 (6 bases). With 3 bases removed from V and 5 bases from J, the gap between germline ends came to 14 bases. The CDR3 covers 14 residues. Germline lookup yields CDR1 LNHNV and CDR2 YYDKDF (reference sequence). This CDR3 reads CATSSHGGADEQYF. The CDR3 bases are TGTGCCACCAGCAGTCACGGCGGGGCCGACGAGCAGTACTTC.

This clone was observed a handful of times. CDR3 sequence reads: CAWSDLSGANVLTF. For the CDR3, the DNA is TGTGCCTGGAGTGACCTATCTGGGGCCAACGTCCTGACTTTC. The gene calls are TRBV30 and TRBJ2-6; no definite D call. The germline V and J ends were trimmed by 1 base and 1 base, with 5 bases remaining between them. Germline CDR1 and CDR2: GTSNPN and SVGIG (reference sequence). This CDR3 has 14 residues.

The rearrangement uses TRBV2 and TRBJ2-5; perhaps TRBD2 as D (5 bases). V was pared by 2 bases and J by 2 bases, with 9 bases between. CDR3 length: 14 residues. The germline V gene encodes CDR1 SNHLY and CDR2 FYNNEI. DNA for the CDR3: TGTGCCAGCAGTGAACACGGGGATCAAGAGACCCAGTACTTC. It translates to CASSEHGDQETQYF.

V usage is TRBV15 and J usage is TRBJ1-1; maybe TRBD1 (6 bases). The CDR3 totals 15 residues. Between the trimmed V and J ends, which lost 3 bases and 4 bases, there was a span of 15 bases. Germline V CDR1 and CDR2: LNHNV, YYDKDF (reference sequence). In DNA, the CDR3 is TGTGCCACCAGCAGGGTTCGGGGGCTGGGCACTGAAGCTTTCTTT. Encoded protein: CATSRVRGLGTEAFF.

The chain is built from TRBV6-5 and TRBJ2-6; the D gene is possibly TRBD2 (5 bases). Germline V gene data show CDR1 as MNHEY and CDR2 as SVGAGI. The ends were cut back, 2 bases at V and 6 bases at J, with 11 bases in the middle. CDR3 size: 15 residues. CDR3 region: CASSYISGEANVLTF. CDR3 sequence (DNA): TGTGCCAGCAGTTACATAAGCGGCGAGGCCAACGTCCTGACTTTC.

The chain couples TRBV28 to TRBJ1-5; D not resolved. The CDR3 consists of 15 residues. Trimming cost V 8 bases and J 5 bases, with 19 bases left between them. Germline V gene lookup returns CDR1 MDHEN and CDR2 SYDVKM. CDR3 amino acids: CASQSGGRSYQPQHF. The CDR3 DNA follows: TGTGCCAGCCAGTCGGGAGGTCGTTCATATCAGCCCCAGCATTTT. Using reference TRBV28 and TRBJ1-5 for the parts outside the CDR3, the full variable domain is DVKVTQSSRYLVKRTGEKVFLECVQDMDHENMFWYRQDPGLGLRLIYFSYDVKMKEKGDIPEGYSVSREKKERFSLILESASTNQTSMYLCASQSGGRSYQPQHFGDGTRLSIL.

With regard to this clone: The DNA is omitted, as the CDR3 cannot be located on it reliably, and the CDR3 follows TCRdb's listing. The rearrangement uses TRBV27 and TRBJ2-7; TRBD1, the D gene given by the table, was not confirmed from the DNA. From germline, CDR1 is MNHEY and CDR2 SMNVEV (reference sequence). A total of 14 residues make up the CDR3, ends included. The CDR3: CASSFLADSYEQYF.

J is TRBJ1-1 and V is TRBV7-9; D is possibly TRBD1 (6 bases). The V end lost 0 bases, the J end lost 8 bases, and 19 bases lay between the germline ends. CDR3 length: 16 residues. CDR1 is SEHNR, CDR2 FQNEAQ, per germline (reference sequence). CDR3 nucleotide sequence: TGTGCCAGCAGCTTAGCTCGGGGGACACGACAGGTAGAAGCTTTCTTT. Protein sequence: CASSLARGTRQVEAFF.

Details on this clone: Other DNA sequences in the sample encode the same CDR3. The chain couples TRBV6-4 to TRBJ1-1; D ambiguous. The CDR3 sequence is 13 residues long. CDR1 is MRHNA and CDR2 is SNTAGT in the germline V gene. Trimming left V 6 bases short and J 1 base short, with 9 bases between. The CDR3 DNA follows: TGTGCCAGCAGCGCTTCGGGGAACACTGAAGCTTTCTTT. It is translated as CASSASGNTEAFF.

The chain links TRBV7-3 to TRBJ1-5; perhaps TRBD1 as D (6 bases). In germline, CDR1 is SGHTA, CDR2 FQGTGA. V gave up 5 bases and J gave up 0 bases, with 23 bases separating them. The CDR3 sequence is 19 residues long. The CDR3: CASSPHRWGGTHSNQPQHF. The DNA for the CDR3 is TGTGCCAGCAGCCCCCATCGATGGGGGGGCACCCATAGCAATCAGCCCCAGCATTTT.